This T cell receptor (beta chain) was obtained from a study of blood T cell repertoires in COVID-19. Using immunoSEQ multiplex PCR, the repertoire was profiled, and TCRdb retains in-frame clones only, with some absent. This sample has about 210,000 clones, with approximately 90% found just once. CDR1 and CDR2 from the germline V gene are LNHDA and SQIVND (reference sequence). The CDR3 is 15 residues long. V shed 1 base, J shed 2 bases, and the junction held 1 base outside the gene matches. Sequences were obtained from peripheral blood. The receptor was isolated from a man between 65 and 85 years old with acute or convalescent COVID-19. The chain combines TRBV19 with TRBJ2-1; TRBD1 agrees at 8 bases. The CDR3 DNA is TGTGCCAGTAGTATAGCACAGGGGGCCTACAATGAGCAGTTCTTC. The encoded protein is CASSIAQGAYNEQFF.